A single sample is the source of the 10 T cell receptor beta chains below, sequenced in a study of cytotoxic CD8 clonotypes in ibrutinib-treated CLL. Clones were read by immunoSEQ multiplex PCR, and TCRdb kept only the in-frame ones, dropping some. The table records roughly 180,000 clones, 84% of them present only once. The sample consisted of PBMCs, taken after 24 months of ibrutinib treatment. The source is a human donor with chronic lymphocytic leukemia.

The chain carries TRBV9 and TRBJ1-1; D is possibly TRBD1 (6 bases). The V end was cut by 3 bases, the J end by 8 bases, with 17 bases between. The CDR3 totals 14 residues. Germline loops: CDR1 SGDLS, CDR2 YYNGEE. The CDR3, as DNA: TGTGCCAGCAGCGCCGGGGGGGCGCTTCCCGAAGCTTTCTTT. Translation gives CASSAGGALPEAFF.

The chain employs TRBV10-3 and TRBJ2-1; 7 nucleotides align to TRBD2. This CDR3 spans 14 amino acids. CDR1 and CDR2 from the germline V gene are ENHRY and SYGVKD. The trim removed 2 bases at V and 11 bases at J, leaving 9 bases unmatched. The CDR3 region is CAISEPRLATKQFF. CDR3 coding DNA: TGTGCCATCAGTGAGCCCCGACTAGCAACCAAGCAGTTCTTC.

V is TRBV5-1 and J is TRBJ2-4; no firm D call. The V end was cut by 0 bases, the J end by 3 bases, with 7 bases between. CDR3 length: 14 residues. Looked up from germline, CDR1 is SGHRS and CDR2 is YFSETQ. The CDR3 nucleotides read TGCGCCAGCAGCTTGGATTTGGGCAAAAACATTCAGTACTTC. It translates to CASSLDLGKNIQYF. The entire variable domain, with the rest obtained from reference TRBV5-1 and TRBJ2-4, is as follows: KAGVTQTPRYLIKTRGQQVTLSCSPISGHRSVSWYQQTPGQGLQFLFEYFSETQRNKGNFPGRFSGRQFSNSRSEMNVSTLELGDSALYLCASSLDLGKNIQYFGAGTRLSVL.

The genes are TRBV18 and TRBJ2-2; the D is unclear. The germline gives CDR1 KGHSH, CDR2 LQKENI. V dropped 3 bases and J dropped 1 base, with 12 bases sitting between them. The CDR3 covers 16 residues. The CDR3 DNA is TGTGCCAGCTCACCTATCGGAACCCGGAACACCGGGGAGCTGTTTTTT. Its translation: CASSPIGTRNTGELFF.

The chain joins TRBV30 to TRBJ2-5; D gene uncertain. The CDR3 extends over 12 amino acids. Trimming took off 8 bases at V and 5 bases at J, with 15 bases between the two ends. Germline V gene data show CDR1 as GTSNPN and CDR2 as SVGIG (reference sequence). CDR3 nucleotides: TGTGCCCGGCAATGTCTCGTGGAGACCCAGTACTTC. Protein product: CARQCLVETQYF.

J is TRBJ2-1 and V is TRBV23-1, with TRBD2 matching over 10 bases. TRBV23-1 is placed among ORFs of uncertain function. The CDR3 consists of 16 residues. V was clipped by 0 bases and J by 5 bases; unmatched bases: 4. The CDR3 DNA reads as TGCGCCAGCAGTCAATCGGGGACTAGCGTTCACAATGAGCAGTTCTTC. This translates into CASSQSGTSVHNEQFF.

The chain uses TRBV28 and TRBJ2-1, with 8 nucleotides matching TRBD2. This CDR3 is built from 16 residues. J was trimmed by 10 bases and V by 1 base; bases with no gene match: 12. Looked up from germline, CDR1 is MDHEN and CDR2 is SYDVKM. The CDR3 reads CASSLLRGARYEEQFF. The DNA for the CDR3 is TGTGCCAGCAGTTTATTGCGGGGGGCGAGATATGAGGAGCAGTTCTTC.

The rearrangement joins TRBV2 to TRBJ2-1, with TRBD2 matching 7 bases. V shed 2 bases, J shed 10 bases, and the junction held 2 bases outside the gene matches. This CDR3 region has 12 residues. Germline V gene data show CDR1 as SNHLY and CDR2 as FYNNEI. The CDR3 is CASSETGGEQFF. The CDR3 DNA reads TGTGCCAGCAGTGAAACCGGGGGGGAGCAGTTCTTC. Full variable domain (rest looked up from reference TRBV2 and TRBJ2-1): EPEVTQTPSHQVTQMGQEVILRCVPISNHLYFYWYRQILGQKVEFLVSFYNNEISEKSEIFDDQFSVERPDGSNFTLKIRSTKLEDSAMYFCASSETGGEQFFGPGTRLTVL.

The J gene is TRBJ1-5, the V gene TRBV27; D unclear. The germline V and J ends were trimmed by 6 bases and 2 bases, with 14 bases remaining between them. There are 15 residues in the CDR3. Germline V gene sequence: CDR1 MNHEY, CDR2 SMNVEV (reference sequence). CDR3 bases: TGTGCCAGCAGGGTTTTGGGGTTGGGCAATCAGCCCCAGCATTTT. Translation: CASRVLGLGNQPQHF.

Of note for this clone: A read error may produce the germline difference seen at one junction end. CDR3 in amino acids: CASSLSSSSNEQFF. DNA for the CDR3: TGCGCCAGCAGCTTGAGTAGCTCCTCCAATGAGCAGTTCTTC. The genes are TRBV5-1 and TRBJ2-1; D is ambiguous. From germline, CDR1 is SGHRS and CDR2 YFSETQ. This CDR3 region has 14 residues.